Following are 27 T cell receptor beta chains from one sample sequenced in a study of T cell clones after liver transplantation. Profiled with immunoSEQ multiplex PCR; TCRdb holds only in-frame clones, not every one. The sample carries about 45,000 clones, 86% recorded once. The material was CD4+ T cells from blood, obtained 24 months after liver transplant. These receptor sequences come from a human patient who received a liver transplant. The graft donor may account for some of the T cells.

In this sample, this clone turned up a few times. J is TRBJ2-5 and V is TRBV29-1; a possible D gene is TRBD1 (6 bases). CDR3 length: 13 amino acids. Trimming cost V 3 bases and J 4 bases, with 12 bases left between them. The germline gives CDR1 SQVTM, CDR2 ANQGSEA. CDR3 protein: CSVEGAGRETQYF. Written as DNA, the CDR3 is TGCAGCGTTGAGGGGGCAGGGAGAGAGACCCAGTACTTC.

With respect to this clone: The identical CDR3 is also encoded by other nucleotide sequences in the sample. The chain has TRBV28 and TRBJ2-1, with D unresolved. CDR1 and CDR2 from the germline V gene are MDHEN and SYDVKM. The CDR3 spans 12 residues. V dropped 3 bases and J dropped 7 bases, with 7 bases sitting between them. The CDR3 protein is CASSLLGNEQFF. CDR3 bases: TGTGCCAGCAGTTTGTTGGGAAATGAGCAGTTCTTC.

The rearrangement uses TRBV29-1 and TRBJ2-7; TRBD2 matches 7 bases. The germline CDR1 and CDR2 sequences are SQVTM and ANQGSEA. The CDR3 runs 13 residues. V trimming: 7 bases; J trimming: 3 bases; junction bases outside the gene matches: 9. The CDR3 DNA sequence: TGCAGCGCAGGCGGGGAGGGTTTCTACGAGCAGTACTTC. It translates to CSAGGEGFYEQYF.

This clone was counted once. This chain joins TRBV5-3 and TRBJ2-7; 11 nucleotides match TRBD2. TRBV5-3 is sorted into the ORF group, with uncertain function. This CDR3 comprises 18 residues. V shed 2 bases and J 5 bases; nucleotides not matched to a gene: 15. CDR3 amino acids: CARSFPGTSGLGGDEQYF. The CDR3, as DNA: TGTGCCAGAAGCTTCCCAGGGACTAGCGGTCTAGGGGGGGACGAGCAGTACTTC.

Sample share makes this clone medium-sized. This chain uses TRBV15 with TRBJ1-3, with TRBD1 matching 7 bases. Trimming at V came to 0 bases and at J to 0 bases, leaving 8 bases not matched to a gene. The CDR3 contains 18 residues. The germline V gene has CDR1 LNHNV and CDR2 YYDKDF (reference sequence). The CDR3 here is CATSRDGGTATSGNTIYF. Written as DNA, the CDR3 is TGTGCCACCAGCAGAGATGGAGGGACAGCAACCTCTGGAAACACCATATATTTT.

This clone came up once. The rearrangement uses TRBV19 and TRBJ2-6, with 7 bases fitting TRBD1. V trimming: 7 bases; J trimming: 1 base; junction bases outside the gene matches: 13. The CDR3 loop spans 18 amino acids. Per germline, CDR1 LNHDA and CDR2 SQIVND (reference sequence). CDR3 bases: TGTGCCAGTACCCGGTTCGTGACAGGGTTTTCTGGGGCCAACGTCCTGACTTTC. Translation gives CASTRFVTGFSGANVLTF.

This chain's CDR3 is CASSFRTGGVRTEAFF. DNA for the CDR3: TGCGCCAGCAGCTTTCGAACAGGGGGCGTTCGTACTGAAGCTTTCTTT. V usage is TRBV5-1 and J usage is TRBJ1-1, with TRBD1 matching over 9 bases. This CDR3 comprises 16 residues. Losses at the gene ends were 2 bases for V and 5 bases for J; bases not matched to a gene: 10. Per the germline V gene, CDR1 is SGHRS and CDR2 is YFSETQ.

J is TRBJ2-5 and V is TRBV6-1; a possible D gene is TRBD2 (7 bases). The CDR3 runs to 17 residues. V lost 2 bases to trimming and J lost 0 bases, with 16 bases between them. The V gene's germline CDR1 is MNHNS and CDR2 SASEGT. This CDR3 is CASSEPGGGRYQETQYF. The CDR3, as DNA: TGTGCCAGCAGTGAACCGGGCGGGGGCAGGTACCAAGAGACCCAGTACTTC.

The chain carries TRBV19 and TRBJ2-7; D is possibly TRBD1 (5 bases). The V and J ends lost 4 bases and 2 bases respectively, with 12 bases between them. Germline loops: CDR1 LNHDA, CDR2 SQIVND (reference sequence). The CDR3 runs to 14 residues. This CDR3 is CASSRGSLTYEQYF. As DNA, the CDR3 is TGTGCCAGTAGTAGGGGCAGCCTAACCTACGAGCAGTACTTC.

This chain joins TRBV2 and TRBJ2-2; no definite D call. There are 13 residues in the CDR3. The V gene's germline CDR1 is SNHLY and CDR2 FYNNEI. Trimming took 4 bases from V and 4 from J, leaving 7 bases between them. The CDR3 protein is CASSGRSTGELFF. CDR3 sequence (DNA): TGTGCCAGCAGTGGCAGGAGCACCGGGGAGCTGTTTTTT.

The chain joins TRBV7-2 to TRBJ2-1, with TRBD2 matching 9 bases. Germline V lookup: CDR1 SGHTA, CDR2 FQGNSA. V dropped 5 bases and J dropped 4; count of bases not matched to a gene: 6. The CDR3 covers 15 residues. The DNA for the CDR3 is TGTGCCAGCAGCCCTGGGACTAGCCGTTACAATGAGCAGTTCTTC. Residues: CASSPGTSRYNEQFF.

The chain has TRBV6-4 and TRBJ2-1, with TRBD2 identical over 7 bases. The junction had 8 bases not matched to a gene; V was cut back by 3 bases and J by 6 bases. The germline V gene encodes CDR1 MRHNA and CDR2 SNTAGT. This CDR3 is 15 amino acids long. DNA of the CDR3: TGTGCCAGCAGTGAGGTTTCAGCGGGGCTCAATGAGCAGTTCTTC. As protein: CASSEVSAGLNEQFF.

V is TRBV5-1 and J is TRBJ2-3; D is perhaps TRBD1 or TRBD2 (5 bases each). CDR1 SGHRS and CDR2 YFSETQ come from the germline V gene. The V and J ends lost 6 bases and 3 bases respectively, with 14 bases between them. The CDR3 totals 14 residues. The CDR3 is CASTPWGRTDTQYF. The CDR3 DNA reads TGCGCCAGCACACCTTGGGGGAGAACAGATACGCAGTATTTT.

The gene calls are TRBV15 and TRBJ1-5; D might be TRBD1 (5 bases). Per germline, CDR1 LNHNV and CDR2 YYDKDF (reference sequence). V lost 0 bases, J lost 6 bases, and 15 bases lay in between. The CDR3 loop spans 16 amino acids. In DNA, the CDR3 is TGTGCCACCAGCAGAGATCCTCTAGGGAGGGGTCAGCCCCAGCATTTT. Protein: CATSRDPLGRGQPQHF.

This clone was found a few times. This chain links TRBV9 with TRBJ1-3; TRBD1 matches 7 bases. Germline V lookup: CDR1 SGDLS, CDR2 YYNGEE. V lost 0 bases to trimming and J lost 0 bases; unmatched junction nucleotides: 6. The CDR3 spans 17 residues. The CDR3 DNA reads as TGTGCCAGCAGCGTAGTCTCGGGACAGATCTCTGGAAACACCATATATTTT. Its protein product is CASSVVSGQISGNTIYF. Full variable domain (rest looked up from reference TRBV9 and TRBJ1-3): DSGVTQTPKHLITATGQRVTLRCSPRSGDLSVYWYQQSLDQGLQFLIQYYNGEERAKGNILERFSAQQFPDLHSELNLSSLELGDSALYFCASSVVSGQISGNTIYFGEGSWLTVV.

This chain uses TRBV19 with TRBJ2-2, with 8 positions matching TRBD1. The CDR3 is 14 residues long. V was pared by 5 bases and J by 9 bases, with 8 bases of the junction left unmatched. From germline, CDR1 is LNHDA and CDR2 SQIVND (reference sequence). The CDR3 sequence: CASSERQGLRELFF. CDR3 bases: TGTGCCAGTAGTGAGAGACAGGGGCTGCGGGAGCTGTTTTTT.

V usage is TRBV21-1 and J usage is TRBJ1-5; TRBD1 is taken as the D call from the table, unchecked against the DNA. TRBV21-1 is termed a pseudogene. There are 8 residues in the CDR3. The CDR3 DNA sequence: TGTGGGGCTCAGCCCCAGCATTTT. This translates into CGAQPQHF.

This clone was picked up one time. This chain links TRBV2 with TRBJ2-1; D remains unclear. The germline gives CDR1 SNHLY, CDR2 FYNNEI. V lost 6 bases and J lost 7, with 7 bases in between. This CDR3 has 11 residues. The CDR3 loop reads CASSLRNEQFF. The CDR3 DNA reads as TGTGCCAGCAGCCTTAGAAATGAGCAGTTCTTC.

The chain combines TRBV6-1 with TRBJ2-3; 8 nucleotides agree with TRBD2. This CDR3 has 15 amino acids. Germline loops: CDR1 MNHNS, CDR2 SASEGT. The V gene end was trimmed by 4 bases and the J gene end by 4 bases; junction bases not matched to a gene: 7. The CDR3: CASSVLAAGPDTQYF. The DNA of the CDR3 is TGTGCCAGCAGTGTACTAGCGGCCGGGCCAGATACGCAGTATTTT.

The rearrangement links TRBV19 to TRBJ2-7, with a weak D call TRBD1 (5 bases). Germline V gives CDR1 LNHDA, CDR2 SQIVND (reference sequence). The ends were cut back, 4 bases at V and 1 base at J, with 14 bases in the middle. The CDR3 is 15 residues long. CDR3 sequence reads: CASSTRQGKSYEQYF. CDR3 bases: TGTGCCAGTAGTACTAGGCAGGGTAAATCCTACGAGCAGTACTTC.

The chain recombines TRBV7-9 with TRBJ2-6; no clear D gene. V was cut by 0 bases and J by 3 bases, with 9 bases left in between. Germline CDR1 and CDR2: SEHNR and FQNEAQ (reference sequence). The CDR3 has 16 amino acids. CDR3 coding DNA: TGTGCCAGCAGCTTAGCGCGGCCAATTGGGGCCAACGTCCTGACTTTC. Amino acids: CASSLARPIGANVLTF.

CDR3 bases: TGTGCCAGCAGCTTACCTCTTGAGACCCAGTACTTC. This gives the protein CASSLPLETQYF. The gene calls are TRBV11-2 and TRBJ2-5; D gene unclear. The germline V and J ends were trimmed by 2 bases and 5 bases, with 6 bases remaining between them. Germline CDR1 SGHAT, CDR2 FQNNGV. CDR3 length equals 12 residues. The complete variable domain, with remaining parts taken from reference TRBV11-2 and TRBJ2-5, reads EAGVAQSPRYKIIEKRQSVAFWCNPISGHATLYWYQQILGQGPKLLIQFQNNGVVDDSQLPKDRFSAERLKGVDSTLKIQPAKLEDSAVYLCASSLPLETQYFGPGTRLLVL.

V and J are TRBV7-6 and TRBJ1-6, with D perhaps TRBD1 (6 bases). V was cut by 0 bases and J by 10 bases, with 28 bases left in between. Germline values: CDR1 SGHVS, CDR2 FNYEAQ. The CDR3 has 20 residues. CDR3: CASSLARPTGTKTWGSPLHF. The DNA of the CDR3 is TGTGCCAGCAGCTTAGCGCGTCCGACAGGAACGAAGACGTGGGGATCACCCCTCCACTTT. Full variable domain (missing parts from reference TRBV7-6 and TRBJ1-6): GAGVSQSPRYKVTKRGQDVALRCDPISGHVSLYWYRQALGQGPEFLTYFNYEAQQDKSGLPNDRFSAERPEGSISTLTIQRTEQRDSAMYRCASSLARPTGTKTWGSPLHFGNGTRLTVT.

The V gene is TRBV9, the J gene TRBJ2-7; tentatively, D is TRBD2 (6 bases). From germline, CDR1 is SGDLS and CDR2 YYNGEE. The CDR3 consists of 20 residues. Trimming removed 0 bases at V and 4 bases at J, with 29 bases between. The CDR3 spells CASSVAARAGSDSPRYEQYF. As DNA, the CDR3 is TGTGCCAGCAGCGTAGCAGCCAGGGCGGGGTCAGATTCCCCCAGGTACGAGCAGTACTTC.

The genes are TRBV5-4 and TRBJ1-1, with a weak D call TRBD1 (6 bases). The length of the CDR3 is 14 residues. Trimming removed 3 bases at V and 3 bases at J, with 12 bases between. Germline V gives CDR1 SGHNT, CDR2 YYREEE (reference sequence). The CDR3 protein is CASSSGGGDTEAFF. For the CDR3, the DNA is TGTGCCAGCAGCTCCGGAGGGGGGGACACTGAAGCTTTCTTT.

V is TRBV5-1 and J is TRBJ1-6, with D possibly being TRBD1 (6 bases). From germline, CDR1 is SGHRS and CDR2 YFSETQ. With 4 bases removed from V and 8 bases from J, the gap between germline ends came to 16 bases. The CDR3 sequence is 15 residues long. The CDR3 reads CASSLSTGRDSPLHF. The CDR3 nucleotides are TGCGCCAGCAGCCTCTCGACAGGCCGGGATTCACCCCTCCACTTT.

The chain carries TRBV4-1 and TRBJ1-6; 9 nucleotides agree with TRBD1. Germline V gene sequence: CDR1 MGHRA, CDR2 YSYEKL. There are 16 residues in the CDR3. The V gene end was trimmed by 4 bases and the J gene end by 8 bases; junction bases not matched to a gene: 9. The CDR3 sequence: CASSRPGTGLDSPLHF. The CDR3 nucleotides are TGCGCCAGCAGCCGGCCCGGGACAGGGTTGGATTCACCCCTCCACTTT.